The rows below give T cell receptor beta chains drawn from one sample of a study of shared clonotypes between healthy human individuals. Sequencing was performed with immunoSEQ multiplex PCR; in TCRdb, only in-frame clones are kept and a portion is missing. This table has millions of clones, around 90% appearing once. Sample: naive CD4+ T cells sorted from blood. These receptors were collected from a man aged 18 to 29 in good health. Both conserved end residues are trimmed from each CDR3.

v_call	j_call	cdr3_aa
TRBV7-9	TRBJ1-6	ASSSRQGAVNSPLH
TRBV27	TRBJ1-5	ASSLFAQGGNQPQH
TRBV5-1	TRBJ2-7	ASRPEGLAGGSIYEQY
TRBV25-1	TRBJ2-5	ASSEYISGRPQETQY
TRBV9	TRBJ1-2	ASSPDRGPSNYGYT
TRBV5-4	TRBJ2-5	ASSLGASRETQY
TRBV19	TRBJ1-2	ATGTGGRGYT
TRBV28	TRBJ1-5	ASKGTNQPQH
TRBV5-1	TRBJ2-3	ASSLTGGVSVSTDTQY
TRBV5-6	TRBJ2-3	ASSLRTISITDTQY
TRBV5-1	TRBJ1-1	ASSPGDRAPEAF
TRBV9	TRBJ1-2	ASGGTDTPYGYT
TRBV6-6	TRBJ2-7	ASSYQAYEQY
TRBV7-2	TRBJ2-4	ASSLAGTGFMGKNIQY
TRBV6-5	TRBJ1-2	ASSPAPGTYGYT
TRBV11-2	TRBJ2-5	ASSPTQVKETQY
TRBV28	NA	ASEQGSSYEQY
TRBV19	TRBJ1-5	ASSIRGFNQPQH
TRBV6-5	TRBJ2-1	ASSPTGGPYNEQF
TRBV27	TRBJ1-2	ASTSSWGLANYGYT
TRBV29-1	TRBJ2-1	SVRTSGSTNNEQF
TRBV11-3	TRBJ2-3	ASSLGGTDTQY
TRBV7-2	TRBJ1-2	ASSLSQGNYGYT
TRBV7-2	TRBJ2-7	ASSLSDRESYEQY
TRBV29-1	TRBJ1-4	SVGRSSYEKLF
TRBV7-6	TRBJ2-2	ASSAPKNTGELF
TRBV4-1	TRBJ2-3	ASSQDYRGVTDTQY
TRBV27	TRBJ1-2	ASSLTPLGTGDYGYT
TRBV7-3	TRBJ2-2	ASSSGLLNTGELF
TRBV30	TRBJ1-6	AWSVLRTPGRDSPLH
TRBV5-1	TRBJ2-3	ASSLLGQFTDTQY
TRBV5-4	TRBJ1-2	ASSLGGGYT
TRBV7-2	TRBJ1-5	ASANQPQH
TRBV11-2	TRBJ2-2	ASRSPPGTSNTGELF
TRBV6-6	TRBJ2-7	AASGGAYEQY
TRBV13	TRBJ2-7	ASSSKIRGPSYEQY
TRBV6-5	TRBJ2-7	ASTGGLRDEQY
TRBV30	TRBJ1-5	AWDRGLDQPQH
TRBV6-5	TRBJ1-1	ASIPTGGYEAF
TRBV2	TRBJ2-1	ASSNRPPGEQF
TRBV7-9	TRBJ2-7	ASSRLAGAYEQY
TRBV7-2	TRBJ2-1	ASSLPSTGAEQF
TRBV12-5	TRBJ2-1	ASGSGTSGMDEQF
TRBV6-6	TRBJ2-7	ASSLTGIPTEQY
TRBV11-1	TRBJ1-1	ASSLAWVVGANEAF
TRBV7-9	TRBJ2-2	ASSQRQGHSSLF
TRBV7-8	TRBJ2-7	ASSLMGSSYEQY
TRBV30	TRBJ1-1	AWSVRLNTEAF
TRBV15	TRBJ2-3	ATSRDVGAGGADTQY
TRBV7-8	TRBJ2-7	ASSGLANSYEQY
TRBV23-1	TRBJ1-2	ASSQSNPKSYGYT
TRBV7-2	TRBJ1-2	ASSAPASNYGYT
TRBV10-2	TRBJ2-7	ASGHGSSYEQY
TRBV27	TRBJ2-1	ASSSGQTYNEQF